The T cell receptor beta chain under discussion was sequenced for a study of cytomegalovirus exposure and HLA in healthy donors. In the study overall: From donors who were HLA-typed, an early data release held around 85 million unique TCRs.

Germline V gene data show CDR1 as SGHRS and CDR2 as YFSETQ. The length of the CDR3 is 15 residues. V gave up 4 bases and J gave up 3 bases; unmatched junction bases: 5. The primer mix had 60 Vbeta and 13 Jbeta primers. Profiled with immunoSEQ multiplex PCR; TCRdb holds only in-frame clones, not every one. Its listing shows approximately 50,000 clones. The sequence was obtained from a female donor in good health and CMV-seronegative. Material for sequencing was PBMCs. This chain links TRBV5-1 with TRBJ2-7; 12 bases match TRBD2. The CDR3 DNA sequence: TGCGCCAGCAGCAGGACTAGCGGGACGATCTACGAGCAGTACTTC. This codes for CASSRTSGTIYEQYF.